One and the same sample provided the 25 T cell receptor beta chains below, sequenced in a study of blood T cell repertoires in COVID-19. Clones were sequenced by immunoSEQ multiplex PCR, and TCRdb holds only the in-frame ones, with some missing. The sample carries approximately 75,000 clones, 65% to 80% recorded once. Sequences were obtained from peripheral blood. The origin of the receptors is a woman older than 75 with active or convalescent COVID-19.

The V call is TRBV5-1, the J call TRBJ1-5, with D possibly matching TRBD1 (6 bases). V gave up 5 bases and J gave up 3 bases, with 12 bases separating them. The V gene's germline CDR1 is SGHRS and CDR2 YFSETQ. The CDR3 consists of 14 residues. The CDR3: CASRYGQYNQPQHF. In DNA, the CDR3 is TGCGCCAGCAGATACGGACAGTACAATCAGCCCCAGCATTTT.

V and J are TRBV7-8 and TRBJ1-6; maybe TRBD1 (6 bases). The CDR3 has 15 amino acids. Trimming took 1 base from V and 10 from J, leaving 14 bases between them. Germline loops: CDR1 SGHVS, CDR2 FQNEAQ. CDR3 sequence (DNA): TGTGCCAGCAGCTTAGGCCCAGGGGCCGGGTCACCCCTCCACTTT. Translated, it gives CASSLGPGAGSPLHF.

The chain combines TRBV10-3 with TRBJ2-3; D is perhaps TRBD1 (5 bases). Germline CDR1 is ENHRY and CDR2 is SYGVKD. There are 14 residues in the CDR3. Trimming removed 1 base from V and 8 bases from J, with 13 bases in between. CDR3 sequence: CAISEWPSRGTQYF. The CDR3 DNA is TGTGCCATCAGTGAGTGGCCGAGTAGGGGTACGCAGTATTTT.

This clone was detected only a few times. The rearrangement uses TRBV6-2 or TRBV6-3 and TRBJ2-2, with D perhaps matching TRBD2 (5 bases). Trimming removed 0 bases from V and 5 bases from J, with 13 bases in between. Germline V gene sequence: CDR1 MNHEY, CDR2 SVGEGT. CDR3 length: 16 amino acids. The CDR3 region is CASSYSIAGGTGELFF. The CDR3 nucleotides are TGTGCCAGCAGTTACTCGATCGCGGGTGGTACCGGGGAGCTGTTTTTT.

The J gene is TRBJ2-3, the V gene TRBV28; possibly TRBD2 for D (5 bases). This CDR3 has 13 residues. The V end lost 5 bases, the J end lost 6 bases, and 12 bases lay between the germline ends. The germline V gene encodes CDR1 MDHEN and CDR2 SYDVKM. Written as DNA, the CDR3 is TGTGCCAGCAGTGCCTCTAGCATGGATACGCAGTATTTT. Protein sequence: CASSASSMDTQYF.

The sample holds one count of this clone. The V and J genes are TRBV27 and TRBJ2-3; 10 nucleotides line up with TRBD1. The germline gives CDR1 MNHEY, CDR2 SMNVEV (reference sequence). CDR3 length equals 14 residues. V gave up 4 bases and J gave up 4 bases; unmatched junction bases: 2. The CDR3 loop reads CASSWGQGSDTQYF. In DNA, the CDR3 is TGTGCCAGCAGTTGGGGACAGGGGTCAGATACGCAGTATTTT.

The CDR3 loop reads CASSSGQGEGTEAFF. The DNA for the CDR3 is TGTGCCAGCAGCTCAGGACAGGGAGAGGGTACTGAAGCTTTCTTT. V gene TRBV7-8 combines with J gene TRBJ1-1; 8 positions agree with TRBD1. This CDR3 contains 15 residues. V shed 4 bases, J shed 5 bases, and the junction held 9 bases outside the gene matches. Germline CDR1 is SGHVS and CDR2 is FQNEAQ.

This rearrangement joins TRBV3-1 (or the pseudogene TRBV3-2) to TRBJ2-7; D is uncertain. CDR3 size: 15 residues. Germline V gene data show CDR1 as LGHDT and CDR2 as YNNKEL (reference sequence). Between the trimmed V and J ends, which lost 0 bases and 2 bases, there was a span of 11 bases. DNA for the CDR3: TGTGCCAGCAGCCAAGAAGTGCTTGCTACCTACGAGCAGTACTTC. It translates to CASSQEVLATYEQYF.

This clone was detected a few times. The V and J genes are TRBV2 and TRBJ1-6, with D possibly TRBD1 on 5 matching bases. The CDR3 is made up of 14 amino acids. Germline V CDR1 and CDR2: SNHLY, FYNNEI. The germline V and J ends were trimmed by 6 bases and 7 bases, with 13 bases remaining between them. CDR3 sequence: CASRGYRINSPLHF. In nucleotides, the CDR3 is TGTGCCAGCAGGGGATACAGGATCAATTCACCCCTCCACTTT.

The chain links TRBV11-3 to TRBJ2-3, with D maybe TRBD2 (6 bases). Germline-derived CDR1 and CDR2 are SGHNT and YENEEA. The CDR3 runs to 13 residues. Trimming cost V 1 base and J 5 bases, with 7 bases left between them. The DNA of the CDR3 is TGTGCCAGCAGCTTAGGGGGGGAAGATACGCAGTATTTT. Its protein is CASSLGGEDTQYF.

The chain couples TRBV30 to TRBJ2-7; TRBD1 matches at 7 bases. The CDR3 covers 13 residues. J was trimmed by 6 bases and V by 2 bases; bases with no gene match: 7. Germline V lookup: CDR1 GTSNPN, CDR2 SVGIG (reference sequence). The CDR3 is CAWSIAQGFEQYF. DNA for the CDR3: TGTGCCTGGAGTATAGCACAGGGGTTCGAGCAGTACTTC.

The CDR3 DNA sequence: TGTGCCAGCAGCTTAAACCAGGTTTTGACTGAAGCTTTCTTT. Amino acid sequence: CASSLNQVLTEAFF. The rearrangement joins TRBV7-2 to TRBJ1-1, with D unresolved. Germline lookup yields CDR1 SGHTA and CDR2 FQGNSA. The CDR3 is 14 residues long. V shed 2 bases and J shed 5 bases, with 12 bases lying between them.

In this sample, this clone turned up once. The rearrangement uses TRBV19 and TRBJ2-2; 7 bases match TRBD1. The V and J ends lost 5 bases and 9 bases, in that order; junction bases with no gene match: 6. This CDR3 contains 13 residues. Looked up from germline, CDR1 is LNHDA and CDR2 is SQIVND (reference sequence). The CDR3 bases are TGTGCCAGTAGTCTTACAGGGGTACGGGAGCTGTTTTTT. Its protein product is CASSLTGVRELFF. Full variable domain (missing parts from reference TRBV19 and TRBJ2-2): DGGITQSPKYLFRKEGQNVTLSCEQNLNHDAMYWYRQDPGQGLRLIYYSQIVNDFQKGDIAEGYSVSREKKESFPLTVTSAQKNPTAFYLCASSLTGVRELFFGEGSRLTVL.

The chain combines TRBV7-2 with TRBJ1-1; TRBD1 matches at 7 bases. CDR1 is SGHTA and CDR2 is FQGNSA in the germline V gene. V shed 5 bases and J 2 bases; nucleotides not matched to a gene: 8. There are 15 residues in the CDR3. CDR3 sequence: CASSPRLGGNTEAFF. CDR3 DNA sequence: TGTGCCAGCAGCCCTCGATTAGGGGGCAACACTGAAGCTTTCTTT.

The rearrangement uses TRBV7-8 and TRBJ2-7; 8 bases map to TRBD2. Germline values: CDR1 SGHVS, CDR2 FQNEAQ. V lost 0 bases to trimming and J lost 1 base; unmatched junction nucleotides: 8. The CDR3 contains 17 residues. CDR3 bases: TGTGCCAGCAGCTTAGCTGCACTGGCGGGGGGATCCTACGAGCAGTACTTC. Protein product: CASSLAALAGGSYEQYF.

V gene TRBV12-3 or TRBV12-4 combines with J gene TRBJ1-2; TRBD1 agrees at 9 bases. The CDR3 totals 13 residues. The ends lost 10 bases at V and 9 bases at J; junction bases unmatched: 12. The CDR3 region is CANQRTGAESYTF. The CDR3 coding sequence is TGTGCCAACCAAAGGACAGGGGCCGAAAGCTACACCTTC.

The chain couples TRBV2 to TRBJ1-2, with a weak D call TRBD1 (6 bases). Between the trimmed V and J ends, which lost 2 bases and 8 bases, there was a span of 12 bases. The CDR3 covers 13 residues. Germline values: CDR1 SNHLY, CDR2 FYNNEI. The CDR3 here is CASSELQGQGYTF. The CDR3 coding sequence is TGTGCCAGCAGTGAATTGCAGGGGCAGGGCTACACCTTC.

V usage is TRBV5-6 and J usage is TRBJ1-6, with 8 bases lining up with TRBD1. Germline lookup yields CDR1 SGHDT and CDR2 YYEEEE. The CDR3 has 15 amino acids. V trimming: 5 bases; J trimming: 8 bases; junction bases outside the gene matches: 9. The CDR3 here is CASRKDRGADSPLHF. In DNA form, the CDR3 reads TGTGCCAGCAGGAAAGACAGGGGAGCAGATTCACCCCTCCACTTT. The full variable domain, rest sourced from reference TRBV5-6 and TRBJ1-6, is DAGVTQSPTHLIKTRGQQVTLRCSPKSGHDTVSWYQQALGQGPQFIFQYYEEEERQRGNFPDRFSGHQFPNYSSELNVNALLLGDSALYLCASRKDRGADSPLHFGNGTRLTVT.

V gene TRBV24-1 combines with J gene TRBJ2-5, with 9 nucleotides matching TRBD1. The CDR3 spans 17 residues. CDR1 is KGHDR and CDR2 is SFDVKD in the germline V gene. The V gene end was trimmed by 4 bases and the J gene end by 5 bases; junction bases not matched to a gene: 13. The CDR3 sequence: CATSERNRQGVGETQYF. CDR3 bases: TGTGCCACCAGTGAAAGAAACCGACAGGGGGTCGGCGAGACCCAGTACTTC.

This chain joins TRBV6-1 and TRBJ1-2; 7 positions agree with TRBD1. Germline CDR1 is MNHNS and CDR2 is SASEGT. CDR3 size: 16 residues. Trimming cost V 3 bases and J 3 bases; bases outside gene matches: 10. In nucleotides, the CDR3 is TGTGCCAGCAGTGACCCCGCGGCAGGGGGTGACTATGGCTACACCTTC. Translating it yields CASSDPAAGGDYGYTF.

This clone was observed once. The chain employs TRBV7-9 and TRBJ1-3; TRBD1 matches at 7 bases. Germline assignment: CDR1 SEHNR and CDR2 FQNEAQ (reference sequence). V was pared by 0 bases and J by 4 bases, with 3 bases of the junction left unmatched. The CDR3 extends over 15 amino acids. The CDR3 DNA sequence: TGTGCCAGCAGCTTAGCGTGGGACAGCGGAAACACCATATATTTT. Translation gives CASSLAWDSGNTIYF. Looking up the rest from reference TRBV7-9 and TRBJ1-3 gives the full variable domain: DTGVSQNPRHKITKRGQNVTFRCDPISEHNRLYWYRQTLGQGPEFLTYFQNEAQLEKSRLLSDRFSAERPKGSFSTLEIQRTEQGDSAMYLCASSLAWDSGNTIYFGEGSWLTVV.

The V and J genes are TRBV7-6 and TRBJ1-3, with 9 bases fitting TRBD1. With V trimmed by 3 bases and J by 4 bases, 4 bases remained unmatched. Germline lookup yields CDR1 SGHVS and CDR2 FNYEAQ. The CDR3 runs 15 residues. The CDR3 DNA is TGTGCCAGCAGCTTGGGACAGGGTATAGGAAACACCATATATTTT. Translation gives CASSLGQGIGNTIYF.

To note about this clone: Possible read error: a much larger clone is one base away. The chain uses TRBV19 and TRBJ2-7, with D possibly TRBD1 on 6 matching bases. The CDR3 runs 16 residues. The V end was cut by 2 bases, the J end by 1 base, with 15 bases between. The germline V gene encodes CDR1 LNHDA and CDR2 SQIVND (reference sequence). CDR3: CASSIRGTRQSYEQYF. The CDR3 DNA is TGTGCCAGTAGTATAAGGGGGACAAGGCAATCCTACGAGCAGTACTTC.

This clone was seen a handful of times. The chain recombines TRBV6-5 with TRBJ2-1, with 7 nucleotides matching TRBD2. After removal of 7 bases from V and 10 bases from J, the junction contained 13 bases not matched to a gene. CDR1 and CDR2 from the germline V gene are MNHEY and SVGAGI. The CDR3 has 14 residues. CDR3 amino acids: CASTGDYIAGEQFF. As DNA, the CDR3 is TGTGCCAGCACCGGGGACTACATAGCCGGGGAGCAGTTCTTC.

The V call is TRBV6-4, the J call TRBJ2-1; 10 bases are shared with TRBD2. Germline lookup yields CDR1 MRHNA and CDR2 SNTAGT. The J segment lost 4 bases and the V segment lost 5 bases, leaving 5 bases of the junction unmatched. The CDR3 runs 15 residues. In DNA, the CDR3 is TGTGCCAGCAGTTTGACTAGCGGGCGATACAATGAGCAGTTCTTC. Encoded protein: CASSLTSGRYNEQFF.